Reported below is one TCR beta chain. No antigen is known for it. No base qualities exist here, and no much larger clone lies one base off it. These data originate in a study of beta chain features in type 1 diabetes (dated by TCRdb to 2016 to 2019). About the investigation overall: Patients and healthy donors did not differ in mean age, gender distribution, total cell number or subset yield. A total of 90 million to 130 million sorted cells were examined across all samples, and a strong correlation was observed between cell number per subset and RNA yield. In the study, TCRB repertoires of sorted circulating CD4+ T cell subsets from recently diagnosed type 1 diabetes patients were compared with those of matched healthy donors. Regulatory and stem cell-like memory subsets were isolated from only 8 patients and roughly 8 healthy donors, whereas naive and central memory subsets came from all 28 donors. General study outcomes and caveats: PCR might favor shorter templates, but patient and control samples were amplified and corrected together, so any skew would affect both groups equally. Patients with type 1 diabetes made fewer insertions and deleted more nucleotides at VDJ recombination sites, implying thymic rearrangement abnormalities. The naive, central memory and regulatory TCRB repertoires appeared to resemble one another more closely among patients than among healthy donors. A moderate but significant shortening of TCRB CDR3 length was observed in type 1 diabetes patients in all four CD4+ subsets. Because the HLA sub-analyses included only small numbers of individuals, any influence of HLA type on TCRB rearrangement was left unresolved. Because cDNA was sequenced instead of genomic DNA, highly expressing activated cells could be over-represented, though the groups showed no difference in activation or CD3 levels.

The entire isolated RNA was reverse transcribed using the High Capacity cDNA Reverse Transcription Kit, and thus expressed TCRB transcripts were sequenced. Naive, central memory and regulatory T cell samples underwent deep immunoSEQ sequencing, averaging around 4 million total reads per sample. Sorted cells were lysed in RLT buffer and RNA was extracted with DNase-treated RNeasy Micro or Mini kits, depending on cell number. To prevent cross-contamination, every cell subset was processed on its own, while patient and healthy donor samples were processed together. The immunoSEQ multiplex PCR was used to amplify TCRB sequences from cDNA, generating 87-bp fragments that spanned the CDR3 region. The amplicons were sequenced using the Illumina HiSeq platform. As for how the authors treated the data: PCR bias was corrected computationally using synthetic template baselines, and reads within Hamming distance 2 were collapsed, with unmergeable singletons discarded. Reads were aligned to IMGT to assign V, D and J genes, CDR3 length, and insertions or deletions at six rearrangement sites. Within each subset, clonotype counts were normalized to the number of sorted cells before true diversity and Gini coefficients were calculated with the tcR R package. Repertoire sharing was quantified using the overlap coefficient calculated on TCRB nucleotide sequences. Out-of-frame TCRB sequences from naive cells were analyzed to stand in for the pre-selection repertoire. TCRdb's version of the immuneACCESS table is confined to in-frame rearrangements and falls short of the full clone set. An unresolved V gene accounts for under half of the shortfall where checked; the remainder is of unknown origin. Clonal size and the V and J genes are those of that table, whereas D and trimming came from the DNA. The sample contains 350,000 to 400,000 clones, about 14% of them found a single time. The ten largest clones capture approximately 0.019% of the sample.

V drops 4 bases and J drops 4 bases, leaving 13 bases in between. CDR1 SGHTA and CDR2 FQGNSA are derived from the germline V gene. The CDR3, from cysteine to phenylalanine, totals 14 residues. Left in the record is the CDR3 DNA by itself, 42 bases read in frame from the first base. Each donor gave one peripheral blood draw, averaging approximately 110 mL, which was collected into heparinised tubes. A BD FACSAria II was used to sort naive, central memory, regulatory and stem cell-like memory CD4+ T cells with a panel that included CD45RO, CCR7, CD25, CD127, CD95 and CD27. A purity above 95% was achieved for all sorted populations. PBMCs were separated immediately by Lymphoprep density gradient centrifugation and were stained directly, without being cultured. So that batch effects would be minimized, each experiment stained and sorted samples in pairs, pairing one healthy donor with one patient.

The receptor chain draws on TRBV7-2 and TRBJ2-5; TRBD1 is perhaps the D gene, given 6 matching bases. The sample was naive CD4+ T cells from blood. The cell subset or site label of this sample denotes: true naive CD4+ T cells. This sequence originates from a woman aged 18-35 years in good health. The CDR3 amino acid sequence is: CASSSQGGLETQYF. The DNA is TGTGCCAGCAGCTCCCAAGGGGGATTAGAGACCCAGTACTTC.